This record covers a single T cell receptor (beta chain). Looked up from germline, CDR1 is SQVTM and CDR2 is ANQGSEA. The CDR3 is 16 residues long. V lost 1 base to trimming and J lost 0 bases, with 13 bases between them. The assay was immunoSEQ multiplex PCR, and TCRdb's table has in-frame clones only and misses some. The sample includes approximately 200,000 clones, roughly 80% seen only once; the top ten take about 1.3%. The data stem from a study of blood T cell repertoires in COVID-19. In the study overall: Donors in the United States, Italy and Spain gave samples during acute or convalescent COVID-19.

The V gene is TRBV29-1, the J gene TRBJ1-3; D not certain. The sequenced material came from PBMCs or T cells enriched from blood (not recorded which). The clonotype originates from a woman in her forties with acute COVID-19. This CDR3 is CSVEVGRGSSGNTIYF. DNA for the CDR3: TGCAGCGTTGAAGTGGGTCGAGGCAGCTCTGGAAACACCATATATTTT.